The rows below give T cell receptor beta chains drawn from one sample of a study of T-cell memory formation after mild COVID-19. TCRdb reprocessed the 5' RACE reads with MiXCR, giving one entry per CDR3 protein. The sample records hundreds of thousands of distinct CDR3 sequences, over 7% being singletons. Sequencing was carried out using PBMCs or a T cell subset sorted from them (not recorded which). The receptors were gathered from a young man who had mild COVID-19 (a few samples of this study predate the infection). Cell type and time point are not known. Each CDR3 is given with its conserved first and last residue. The order of the fields is V gene, D gene, clone size, J gene, CDR3 DNA, CDR3 protein. The D gene is left open where the match is weak. Not all rows give a size; the values are once, few, many and, for expanded clones, a class.

>TRBV25-1|TRBD2|NA|TRBJ2-1
TGTGCCAGCAGTGGGACGGGACTAGCGGGGTATGGTGAGCAGTTCTTC
CASSGTGLAGYGEQFF
>TRBV6-2/TRBV6-3|TRBD2|NA|TRBJ2-1
TGTGCCAGCAGTTACTCAGGGACTAGCAGTAACAATGAGCAGTTCTTC
CASSYSGTSSNNEQFF
>TRBV12-3/TRBV12-4|NA|few|TRBJ1-6
TGTGCCAGCAGTCGGGAGGGAGAGGATTACCTCCACTTT
CASSREGEDYLHF
>TRBV7-9|NA|many|TRBJ1-4
TGTGCCAGCAGCTTATCTACATGGAAAAACCTCGTTCCAAATAACCGAACAACTAATGAAAAACTGTTTTTT
CASSLSTWKNLVPNNRTTNEKLFF
>TRBV12-3/TRBV12-4|NA|NA|TRBJ1-1
TGTGCCAGCAGTTTCGTTCCCCTGAACACTGAAGCTTTCTTT
CASSFVPLNTEAFF
>TRBV12-3/TRBV12-4|NA|NA|TRBJ2-3
TGTGCCAGCAGTTTAGACCTCAGCCCCACAGATACGCAGTATTTT
CASSLDLSPTDTQYF
>TRBV5-1|NA|NA|TRBJ2-5
TGCGCCAGCAGCCCCGGCGGCCTCGGGGAGACCCAGTACTTC
CASSPGGLGETQYF
>TRBV11-2|TRBD2|few|TRBJ2-5
TGTGCCAGCAGCTGGGGACTAGCACAAGAGACCCAGTACTTC
CASSWGLAQETQYF
>TRBV3-1|NA|few|TRBJ2-2
TGTGCCAGCTCCCGGAAGGGGGGGGCGAACACCGGGGAGCTGTTTTTT
CASSRKGGANTGELFF
>TRBV5-1|NA|NA|TRBJ2-3
TGCGCCAGCAGCTTGGAACTAGGTCCATCGCAGTATTTT
CASSLELGPSQYF
>TRBV5-1|NA|NA|TRBJ2-2
TGCGCCAGCAGCTCCTACAACACCGGGGAGCTGTTTTTT
CASSSYNTGELFF
>TRBV7-6|NA|NA|TRBJ2-7
TGTGCCAGCAGCTACGAACAGGGAGCCACCTACGAGCAGTACTTC
CASSYEQGATYEQYF
>TRBV4-1|NA|NA|TRBJ2-7
TGCGCCAGCAGCCAAGGAAGGGGCAACTACGAGCAGTACTTC
CASSQGRGNYEQYF
>TRBV11-1|NA|NA|TRBJ1-6
TGTGCCAGCAGCTCCGCACGCTCGGGTTCACCCCTCCACTTT
CASSSARSGSPLHF
>TRBV27|NA|many|TRBJ2-1
TGTGCCAGCAGTCCCGCGAGGGAATACAATGAGCAGTTCTTC
CASSPAREYNEQFF
>TRBV14|NA|NA|TRBJ1-1
TGTGCCAGCAGCCAAGGGAGAGGGGCGAACACTGAAGCTTTCTTT
CASSQGRGANTEAFF
>TRBV10-3|TRBD1|many|TRBJ1-6
TGTGCCATCAGGGATACTGACAGGGGGCAGGCCAGGAATTCACCCCTCCACTTT
CAIRDTDRGQARNSPLHF
>TRBV12-3/TRBV12-4|TRBD2|NA|TRBJ2-1
TGTGCCAGCAGTTTATTCGGGGGGGCGGTAGAGCAGTTCTTC
CASSLFGGAVEQFF
>TRBV7-9|NA|NA|TRBJ1-2
TGTGCCAGCAGCTTAGCGGGCACAATGAACTATGGCTACACCTTC
CASSLAGTMNYGYTF
>TRBV20-1|NA|few|TRBJ1-4
TGCAGTGCTAGAGGTGCGGGGTCGTCGGAAAAACTGTTTTTT
CSARGAGSSEKLFF
>TRBV29-1|TRBD1|many|TRBJ2-1
TGCAGCGTAGCTGGAACGGGACAGGGCTTTTATGAGCAGTTCTTC
CSVAGTGQGFYEQFF
>TRBV10-3|TRBD2|NA|TRBJ2-7
TGTGCCATCGGGAACGGGACGGCGGGAGGAGACTACGAGCAGTACTTC
CAIGNGTAGGDYEQYF
>TRBV7-2|NA|many|TRBJ1-2
TGTGCCAGCACCCAAATGGACAGTAACTATGGCTACACCTTC
CASTQMDSNYGYTF
>TRBV20-1|NA|NA|TRBJ2-1
TGCAGCCCCCGCGGGCCCCATGAGCAGTTCTTC
CSPRGPHEQFF
>TRBV12-3/TRBV12-4|TRBD2|many|TRBJ2-5
TGTGCCAGCAGTCCTCAGCGGGGGGCCGGGATGGCCCAGTACTTC
CASSPQRGAGMAQYF
>TRBV5-1|NA|few|TRBJ2-7
TGCGCCAGCAGCTTGGGCTCCGAAGGGTGGTCCTACGAGCAGTACTTC
CASSLGSEGWSYEQYF
>TRBV29-1|NA|few|TRBJ1-1
TGCAGCGTCCAGGGACCGGTGAACACTGAAGCTTTCTTT
CSVQGPVNTEAFF
>TRBV7-2|NA|few|TRBJ2-2
TGTGCCAGCAGCTTAGCTCGGGCAGCCCTGAGGGACACCGGGGAGCTGTTTTTT
CASSLARAALRDTGELFF
>TRBV27|NA|many|TRBJ2-7
TGTGCCAGCAGTTTCAGAGGGCAAGCCTACGAGCAGTACTTC
CASSFRGQAYEQYF
>TRBV6-5|NA|many|TRBJ2-4
TGTGCCAGCAGTTACTCTGGGGTCGGGACCAAAAACATTCAGTACTTC
CASSYSGVGTKNIQYF
>TRBV10-3|TRBD2|NA|TRBJ2-1
TGTGCCATCAGTGAGCTCGTAGCGGGGGGCATGAATGAGCAGTTCTTC
CAISELVAGGMNEQFF
>TRBV5-1|TRBD2|few|TRBJ2-5
TGCGCCAGCCGTCAGGGACTAGCGGTATCCCAAGAGACCCAGTACTTC
CASRQGLAVSQETQYF
>TRBV20-1|NA|few|TRBJ2-2
TGCAGTGCTAGTACCGGGGGGCCAACCGGGGAGCTGTTTTTT
CSASTGGPTGELFF
>TRBV5-1|TRBD2|once|TRBJ2-3
TGCGCCAGCAGCTTGGGGACGCGGGGGAGCACAGATACGCAGTATTTT
CASSLGTRGSTDTQYF
>TRBV7-2|NA|many|TRBJ2-5
TGTGCCAGCAGCTTAGTAACGGGAAAAGAGACCCAGTACTTC
CASSLVTGKETQYF
>TRBV6-1|NA|NA|TRBJ1-1
TGTGCCAGCACCGTGGTCGTTTACACTGAAGCTTTCTTT
CASTVVVYTEAFF
>TRBV12-3/TRBV12-4|TRBD2|many|TRBJ2-1
TGTGCCAGCAGCAGACTAGCGGGGCATGAGCAGTTCTTC
CASSRLAGHEQFF
>TRBV7-9|NA|few|TRBJ2-1
TGTGCCAGCACCCCGCGGGGTTCTAACTACAATGAGCAGTTCTTC
CASTPRGSNYNEQFF
>TRBV25-1|TRBD1|NA|TRBJ1-1
TGTGCCAGCAGTGAACAGGGGGGTCGAACTGAAGCTTTCTTT
CASSEQGGRTEAFF
>TRBV7-2|NA|NA|TRBJ2-4
TGTGCCAGCAGTCCGTTGGCTGGCAGTCAAAACATTCAGTACTTC
CASSPLAGSQNIQYF
>TRBV2|NA|few|TRBJ1-2
TGTGCCAGCAGTGTGGGAGGATACTATGGCTACACCTTC
CASSVGGYYGYTF
>TRBV3-1|NA|few|TRBJ2-7
TGTGCCAGCAGCCCTAGATTGACAGGCTACGAGCAGTACTTC
CASSPRLTGYEQYF
>TRBV18|NA|NA|TRBJ1-5
TGTGCCAGCTCACAGGGTCACGGGCAGCCCCAGCATTTT
CASSQGHGQPQHF
>TRBV6-2/TRBV6-3|NA|NA|TRBJ1-6
TGTGCCAGCAGTCATCCGACAGTGAGCAATTCACCCCTCCACTTT
CASSHPTVSNSPLHF
>TRBV7-3|NA|many|TRBJ2-2
TGTGCCAGCAGTGGGGACACCAACACCGGGGAGCTGTTTTTT
CASSGDTNTGELFF
>TRBV7-9|NA|few|TRBJ2-1
TGTGCCAGCACCGGTCCGGGTCAAGGACTTCAGACGATCTTTGAGCAGTTCTTC
CASTGPGQGLQTIFEQFF
>TRBV7-2|NA|few|TRBJ1-5
TGTGCCAGCAGCTTAGATAACGGATTAGGGCCCCAGCATTTT
CASSLDNGLGPQHF
>TRBV4-1|TRBD2|NA|TRBJ2-1
TGCGCCAGCAGCCAATGGACTAGCGGGGGGGCCAGGAATGAGCAGTTCTTC
CASSQWTSGGARNEQFF
>TRBV4-1|NA|many|TRBJ2-3
TGCGCCAGCAGCCAAGTAAAGCTCATCACAGATACGCAGTATTTT
CASSQVKLITDTQYF
>TRBV3-1|TRBD2|NA|TRBJ2-3
TGTGCCAGCAGCGACGGACTAGCGGGGGGGCGAGATACGCAGTATTTT
CASSDGLAGGRDTQYF
>TRBV12-5|NA|NA|TRBJ2-2
TGTGCTAGTGGTTTGAGTGATGGAGGCGGGGAGCTGTTTTTT
CASGLSDGGGELFF
>TRBV5-1|TRBD1|few|TRBJ2-5
TGCGCCAGCAGTCCTAAGGGGGCACGGGAGACCCAGTACTTC
CASSPKGARETQYF
>TRBV20-1|NA|few|TRBJ1-2
TGCAGTGCTAGAACGACAAGGAGCTATGGCTACACCTTC
CSARTTRSYGYTF
>TRBV15|NA|few|TRBJ2-5
TGTGCCACCAGCAGGACCCGGGACGGCGAGACCCAGTACTTC
CATSRTRDGETQYF
>TRBV5-6|NA|NA|TRBJ1-3
TGTGCCAGCAGCTCCTGGGGCGCCTCTGGAAACACCATATATTTT
CASSSWGASGNTIYF
>TRBV5-1|NA|NA|TRBJ2-7
TGCGCCAGCAGCCGGTCGGGGTATCACGCCTACGAGCAGTACTTC
CASSRSGYHAYEQYF
>TRBV15|TRBD1|NA|TRBJ2-4
TGTGCCACCAGCGGCCTTAGTCGCGGGACAGGGGAAAACATTCAGTACTTC
CATSGLSRGTGENIQYF
>TRBV5-1|NA|NA|TRBJ2-1
TGCGCCAGCAGCTCCAGGGAGTTGAGCTCCTACAATGAGCAGTTCTTC
CASSSRELSSYNEQFF
>TRBV20-1|NA|few|TRBJ2-5
TGCAGTGCTAAGCAGGAGACCCAGTGCTTC
CSAKQETQCF